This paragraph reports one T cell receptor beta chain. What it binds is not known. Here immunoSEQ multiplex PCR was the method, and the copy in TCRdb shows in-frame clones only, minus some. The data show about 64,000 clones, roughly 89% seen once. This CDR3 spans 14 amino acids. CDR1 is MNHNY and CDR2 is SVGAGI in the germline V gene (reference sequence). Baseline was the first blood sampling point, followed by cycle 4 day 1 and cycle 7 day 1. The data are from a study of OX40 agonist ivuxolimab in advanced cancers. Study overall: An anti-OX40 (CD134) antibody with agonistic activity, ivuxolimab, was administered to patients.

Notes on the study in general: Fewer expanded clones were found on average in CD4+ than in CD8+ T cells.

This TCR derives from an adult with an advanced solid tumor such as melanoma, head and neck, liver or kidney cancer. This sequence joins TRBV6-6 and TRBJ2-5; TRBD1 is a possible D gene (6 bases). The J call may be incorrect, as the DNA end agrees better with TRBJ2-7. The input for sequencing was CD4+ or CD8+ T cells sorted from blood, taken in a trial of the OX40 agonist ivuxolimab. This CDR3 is CASSYQGGTYEQYF. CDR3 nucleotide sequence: TGTGCCAGCAGTTACCAAGGGGGAACCTACGAGCAGTACTTC.